This TCR beta chain was recovered during a study of blood T cell repertoires in COVID-19. The CDR3 sequence is 14 residues long. V was clipped by 5 bases and J by 3 bases, with 10 bases between them. CDR1 is MNHEY and CDR2 is SVGAGI in the germline V gene. Profiling relied on immunoSEQ multiplex PCR, and the TCRdb table lists in-frame clones only, not all of them. Of about 130,000 clones listed, roughly nine tenths were seen once; the top ten hold 10% to 12%. The sequenced material came from peripheral blood. This chain connects TRBV6-5 to TRBJ2-2, with D possibly matching TRBD1 (6 bases). This receptor was obtained from a woman in her sixties or seventies with COVID-19, enrolled during active disease. DNA for the CDR3: TGTGCCAGCAGTCAGGGGCGGTACACCGGGGAGCTGTTTTTT. It codes for CASSQGRYTGELFF.